Detailed here is one TCR beta chain. Antigen unknown. V was pared by 1 base and J by 3 bases, with 11 bases between. Germline lookup yields CDR1 LGHNA and CDR2 YNFKEQ. CDR3 size: 15 residues. Every bit of the isolated RNA underwent reverse transcription, so sequencing read expressed TCRB transcripts. Libraries were prepared by immunoSEQ multiplex PCR; TCRdb keeps only in-frame clonotypes and omits some of them. The table lists about 220,000 clones, about a tenth of them singletons. The sample originates from a study of beta chain features in type 1 diabetes. Study-level results: In patients and controls equally, PCR might favor templates that are shorter.

Sorted cells reached over 95% purity in every population. The material sequenced was central memory CD4+ T cells from blood. This TCR derives from a man aged 18 to 30 in good health. The chain couples TRBV4-2 to TRBJ2-3; D is perhaps TRBD1 (6 bases). CDR3 sequence: CASSQAGQWTDTQYF. The CDR3 DNA sequence: TGTGCCAGCAGCCAAGCCGGACAGTGGACAGATACGCAGTATTTT.